Below, 14 T cell receptor beta chains from the same sample are listed, as sequenced in a study of blood T cell repertoires in COVID-19 (dated by TCRdb to 2018 to 2021). Libraries were constructed by the immunoSEQ multiplex PCR assay. TCRdb retrieved this table from immuneACCESS and kept in-frame rearrangements only. Not all clones are present; in checked studies, unresolved V genes account for under half, and no reason is known for the remainder. A total of approximately 250,000 clones appear in this sample, roughly 85% of them only once. The ten largest clones capture approximately 5% of the sample. Material for sequencing was peripheral blood. The receptor source for this set is a man aged 50 to 59 with COVID-19, enrolled during active disease.

CDR3 residues: CASRGGGVDSPLHF. As DNA, the CDR3 is TGTGCCAGCAGGGGAGGGGGGGTGGATTCACCCCTCCACTTT. The V gene is TRBV25-1, the J gene TRBJ1-6, with D maybe TRBD1 (6 bases). The V end was cut by 6 bases, the J end by 8 bases, with 14 bases between. Germline assignment: CDR1 MGHDK and CDR2 SYGVNS. The CDR3 sequence is 14 residues long.

The chain joins TRBV29-1 to TRBJ2-7; no clear D gene. The CDR3 spans 11 residues. Germline-derived CDR1 and CDR2 are SQVTM and ANQGSEA. The ends were cut back, 0 bases at V and 4 bases at J, with 4 bases in the middle. The CDR3 spells CSVEESYEQYF. CDR3 bases: TGCAGCGTTGAAGAATCATACGAGCAGTACTTC.

The V call is TRBV2, the J call TRBJ1-4, with 8 bases matching TRBD1. V trimming: 8 bases; J trimming: 8 bases; junction bases outside the gene matches: 10. The CDR3 has 14 amino acids. Germline V gives CDR1 SNHLY, CDR2 FYNNEI. CDR3 DNA sequence: TGTGCCAGCCTAGGAGGGGACAGGCCCGAAAAACTGTTTTTT. Protein: CASLGGDRPEKLFF.

The chain employs TRBV7-9 and TRBJ2-7; TRBD1 is a possible D gene (6 bases). Trimming took 0 bases from V and 10 from J, leaving 19 bases between them. The CDR3 loop spans 15 amino acids. Germline V CDR1 and CDR2: SEHNR, FQNEAQ (reference sequence). The chain's CDR3 is CASSLAPRTEPSQYF. For the CDR3, the DNA is TGTGCCAGCAGCTTAGCTCCTAGGACAGAACCGAGCCAGTACTTC. Together with reference TRBV7-9 and TRBJ2-7, the CDR3 gives the full variable domain: DTGVSQNPRHKITKRGQNVTFRCDPISEHNRLYWYRQTLGQGPEFLTYFQNEAQLEKSRLLSDRFSAERPKGSFSTLEIQRTEQGDSAMYLCASSLAPRTEPSQYFGPGTRLTVT.

The CDR3 nucleotides are TGTGCCAGCTCACCAAGGGGGACCGGGGCCAACGTCCTGACTTTC. Translating it yields CASSPRGTGANVLTF. The V call is TRBV18, the J call TRBJ2-6; D is possibly TRBD1 (6 bases). V was pared by 2 bases and J by 4 bases, with 9 bases between. Germline V lookup: CDR1 KGHSH, CDR2 LQKENI. The CDR3 extends over 15 amino acids.

The V call is TRBV19, the J call TRBJ1-1; no firm D call. The germline gives CDR1 LNHDA, CDR2 SQIVND (reference sequence). The CDR3 runs 14 residues. Trimming stripped 1 base from V and 3 bases from J, with 9 bases between. CDR3 in DNA: TGTGCCAGTAGTATAGCGGGAGGATACACTGAAGCTTTCTTT. Its translation: CASSIAGGYTEAFF.

The genes are TRBV5-5 and TRBJ2-2; D perhaps matches TRBD1 (6 bases). CDR3 size: 16 residues. The germline CDR1 and CDR2 sequences are SGHKS and YYEKEE (reference sequence). The germline V and J ends were trimmed by 0 bases and 0 bases, with 9 bases remaining between them. The CDR3 DNA reads TGTGCCAGCAGCTTGGAGTGGGGGCCGAACACCGGGGAGCTGTTTTTT. It is translated as CASSLEWGPNTGELFF.

This clone was observed once. V and J are TRBV18 and TRBJ1-1; possibly TRBD1 for D (5 bases). This CDR3 is built from 13 residues. Germline assignment: CDR1 KGHSH and CDR2 LQKENI. Trimming pared 6 bases from V and 4 bases from J, leaving 12 bases between. This CDR3 is CASSGGVGTEAFF. For the CDR3, the DNA is TGTGCCAGCTCGGGGGGGGTTGGCACTGAAGCTTTCTTT.

The V and J genes are TRBV6-5 and TRBJ1-3, with D possibly TRBD1 on 5 matching bases. This CDR3 spans 14 amino acids. The germline gives CDR1 MNHEY, CDR2 SVGAGI. Trimming removed 6 bases from V and 0 bases from J, with 9 bases in between. CDR3 nucleotides: TGTGCCAGCAGCACAGGTTTCTCTGGAAACACCATATATTTT. The encoded protein is CASSTGFSGNTIYF.

The chain is built from TRBV6-5 and TRBJ2-7, with 11 bases aligning to TRBD1. CDR1 is MNHEY, CDR2 SVGAGI, per germline. The CDR3 length is 15 residues. J was trimmed by 3 bases and V by 6 bases; bases with no gene match: 7. In DNA, the CDR3 is TGTGCCAGCAGCTGGGACAGGGGGAAAAACTACGAGCAGTACTTC. Residues: CASSWDRGKNYEQYF.

V usage is TRBV11-2 and J usage is TRBJ2-7; a possible D gene is TRBD2 (6 bases). The CDR3 is made up of 14 amino acids. Germline CDR1 SGHAT, CDR2 FQNNGV. With 2 bases removed from V and 3 bases from J, the gap between germline ends came to 11 bases. CDR3 region: CASSLRWGDYEQYF. The CDR3 nucleotides read TGTGCCAGCAGCTTAAGGTGGGGGGACTACGAGCAGTACTTC.

Note on this clone: Other DNA sequences in the same sample also yield this CDR3. This rearrangement joins TRBV30 to TRBJ2-3; tentatively, D is TRBD2 (6 bases). Germline V gene data show CDR1 as GTSNPN and CDR2 as SVGIG (reference sequence). The CDR3 runs to 13 residues. V was clipped by 0 bases and J by 4 bases, with 8 bases between them. The CDR3 region is CAWSVGGADTQYF. The CDR3 DNA reads as TGTGCCTGGAGTGTTGGCGGGGCAGATACGCAGTATTTT.

The chain has TRBV5-5 and TRBJ1-2; no definite D call. Looked up from germline, CDR1 is SGHKS and CDR2 is YYEKEE (reference sequence). V was cut by 1 base and J by 0 bases, with 7 bases left in between. The length of the CDR3 is 14 residues. CDR3 bases: TGTGCCAGCAGCTTGAGCACAGCTAACTATGGCTACACCTTC. Translation: CASSLSTANYGYTF.

The chain couples TRBV28 to TRBJ1-5, with 7 bases matching TRBD1. V shed 4 bases and J 7 bases; nucleotides not matched to a gene: 7. CDR1 MDHEN and CDR2 SYDVKM come from the germline V gene. The CDR3 sequence is 14 residues long. CDR3 loop: CASSSTGSGQPQHF. DNA of the CDR3: TGTGCCAGCAGTTCGACAGGGAGCGGACAGCCCCAGCATTTT.